A selection of T cell receptor beta chains follows, all from one sample in a study of T cells after yellow fever vaccination. Using its own MiXCR run on the 5' RACE reads, TCRdb lists one record per CDR3 protein. This repertoire shows roughly 32,000 distinct CDR3 sequences, about 6.6% found once; its top ten account for approximately 23%. The sequencing here drew on PBMCs, either bulk or a sorted T-cell subset (CD4+, CD8+, memory, or dextramer-sorted; not recorded which), taken on the day of the first yellow fever vaccination. The receptors were gathered from a young man who received the YFV17D yellow fever vaccine. Both conserved end residues are part of each CDR3. The order of the fields is CDR3 DNA, CDR3 protein, V gene, clone size, D gene, J gene. D genes are given only for firm matches. Where a row states a size, it is once, few, many or the class of an expanded clone; other rows omit it.

TGCGCCAGCAGCTTGATGTTGGGTGGCCAAGAGACCCAGTACTTC CASSLMLGGQETQYF TRBV5-1 many NA TRBJ2-5
TGCGCCAGCAGCTTTGGGACTAGCTCTAATGAGCAGTTCTTC CASSFGTSSNEQFF TRBV5-1 many TRBD2 TRBJ2-1
TGTGCCAGCAGCGTGGGACTAGCGGGGTCGAACACCGGGGAGCTGTTTTTT CASSVGLAGSNTGELFF TRBV5-4 NA TRBD2 TRBJ2-2
TGTGCCATCAGTGAGGCCCAGGCCGGGGCTACTAACTATGGCTACACCTTC CAISEAQAGATNYGYTF TRBV10-3 few NA TRBJ1-2
TGTGCCATTAAGGGGCGTGCAAACACTGAAGCTTTCTTT CAIKGRANTEAFF TRBV28 many NA TRBJ1-1
TGTGCCAGCTCAATCGGGGCAAACACTGAAGCTTTCTTT CASSIGANTEAFF TRBV18 many NA TRBJ1-1
TGCGCCAGCAGCTTGATACTAGCGAGCTCCTACAATGAGCAGTTCTTC CASSLILASSYNEQFF TRBV5-1 many TRBD2 TRBJ2-1
TGCGCCAGCAGCTCCCTTAACCCAGGGAAAACTGAAGCTTTCTTT CASSSLNPGKTEAFF TRBV5-1 many NA TRBJ1-1
TGTGCCAGCTCACCGGGGGACGGCTACACCTTC CASSPGDGYTF TRBV18 many NA TRBJ1-2
TGCGCCAGCAGTGAACCCTTCGAGCGGGGGTATACAGATACGCAGTATTTT CASSEPFERGYTDTQYF TRBV10-2 many TRBD2 TRBJ2-3
TGTGCCAGCAGCTCACAAGAGACCCAGTACTTC CASSSQETQYF TRBV7-2 many NA TRBJ2-5
TGTGCCAGCAGTTTAATGAGGGTCTATGGCTACACCTTC CASSLMRVYGYTF TRBV12-3/TRBV12-4 many NA TRBJ1-2
TGCGCCAGCAGCCAAGAAGCGGGAGACTATGAGCAGTTCTTC CASSQEAGDYEQFF TRBV4-3 few TRBD2 TRBJ2-1
TGTGCCACCAGCAGCTCGACTTACAAACAAGAGACCCAGTACTTC CATSSSTYKQETQYF TRBV15 many NA TRBJ2-5
TGTGCCAGCAGTTGGGACTTCAGAAACACCATATATTTT CASSWDFRNTIYF TRBV7-2 many NA TRBJ1-3
TGCAGTGCTAGAGATGGGAGCTCTGGAAACACCATATATTTT CSARDGSSGNTIYF TRBV20-1 many NA TRBJ1-3
TGTGCCAGCAGCTTGTGGACGATGTCTTACAATGAGCAGTTCTTC CASSLWTMSYNEQFF TRBV11-2 many NA TRBJ2-1
TGTGCCAGCTCACCCTACACCGGGACAGAAAACACTGAAGCTTTCTTT CASSPYTGTENTEAFF TRBV18 many TRBD1 TRBJ1-1
TGTGCCAGCAGCCCGGACGGAGCTCCCTACAATGAGCAGTTCTTC CASSPDGAPYNEQFF TRBV11-3 many NA TRBJ2-1
TGTGCCAGCAGTCCAACCGATTTATTAGAGACCCAGTACTTC CASSPTDLLETQYF TRBV6-5 many NA TRBJ2-5
TGCAGCATAAAACAGGAGGTCTACTATGGCTACACCTTC CSIKQEVYYGYTF TRBV29-1 many NA TRBJ1-2
TGCAGCCTCATCTTTGCAGATACGCAGTATTTT CSLIFADTQYF TRBV29-1 many NA TRBJ2-3